This T cell receptor beta chain was documented in a study of blood T cell repertoires in COVID-19 (dated by TCRdb to about 2020). About the investigation overall: Collaborator samples came from the United States, Italy and Spain and covered acute and convalescent phases of COVID-19. The material from the prospective study consisted of cDNA or gDNA derived from T cells, B-cell-depleted T cells, or PBMCs. The dataset comprised deeply sampled blood TCRbeta repertoires from subjects exposed to, actively infected with, or recovered from COVID-19. The repertoires were made available in a free public database intended to serve as a resource for research on the immune response to SARS-CoV-2. Samples were obtained from the ongoing ImmuneRACE study (first 160 participants) and from 1,000 to 1,500 subjects provided by 6 global collaborators. The sample metadata nearly always contained a de-identified subject ID, COVID-19 status, age in years and sex. Where HLA class I and class II types were available, the types were taken from metadata supplied by the sample provider, not from assay-based typing.

Notes on this clone: The specificity of this receptor is unknown. No much larger clone exists at a distance of one base, and base qualities are not known.

The immunoSEQ Assay, a bias-controlled multiplex PCR, was used to amplify TCRbeta CDR3 regions from genomic DNA. Concerning the study's data processing: The number of nucleated cells in each sample was estimated by amplification of reference gene primers within the assay. Sequence reads were collapsed and filtered to measure the absolute abundance of every unique TCRbeta CDR3 rearrangement. Productive Simpson clonality was computed per sample as the square root of Simpson's diversity index over productive rearrangements. The table was pulled from immuneACCESS by TCRdb, which kept in-frame rearrangements only. Such tables lose some clones; where checked, under half of the loss comes from unresolved V genes, and the rest has no known cause. Clone size and V and J calls were adopted from that table, with D and trimming inferred from the DNA. The sample table lists about 56,000 clones, 80% to 90% of them with a count of one. Together, the top ten hold 10% to 15% of the sample.

From its cysteine to its phenylalanine, the CDR3 spans 18 amino acids. The DNA shown is the 54-base CDR3, in frame from base 1. The germline V gene (reference sequence) supplies CDR1 MNHNY and CDR2 SVGAGI. V is clipped by 6 bases and J by 2 bases, and the sequence between their germline boundaries is 23 bases long. Whole blood was collected in K2EDTA tubes by collaborating institutions according to the institutions' own protocols. For TCRbeta analysis, collaborators shipped samples as frozen whole blood, isolated PBMCs, or DNA extracted from either of those sample types. Overall study outcomes, separate from this receptor: The amount of clinical and demographic metadata varied by source and participant and was provided uncurated.

Recombination joined TRBV6-6 with TRBJ2-4, with a weak D call of TRBD2 (7 bases match). The sample consisted of peripheral blood. The source of this sequence is a woman older than 75 with acute or convalescent COVID-19. The CDR3 reads CASSRGVAGAATKNIQYF. The bases read TGTGCCAGCAGCCGAGGGGTTGCGGGGGCGGCGACCAAAAACATTCAGTACTTC.